This note documents a single TCR beta chain sequence. Roughly 0.45 to 1 ug RNA was reverse transcribed with random hexamers. TCRdb passed the immunoSEQ multiplex PCR reads through MiXCR, listing each CDR3 protein once. This table holds some 240,000 distinct CDR3 sequences, 90% to 96% found once. This entry belongs to a study of CD8 T cells in Susac syndrome. Turning to the study itself: Patients with Susac syndrome were therapy-naive, on corticosteroids, or on intravenous immunoglobulin alone at blood draw.

The CDR3 is 14 residues long. Germline lookup yields CDR1 GTSNPN and CDR2 SVGIG (reference sequence). V shed 2 bases and J shed 2 bases, with 9 bases lying between them. The sample comprised CD4+ T cells from PBMCs. V gene TRBV30 combines with J gene TRBJ2-2; D is possibly TRBD1 (5 bases). The sequence was collected from a human donor with Susac syndrome. The CDR3 is CAWSSGLNTGELFF. In DNA, the CDR3 is TGTGCCTGGAGTTCAGGGCTCAACACCGGGGAGCTGTTTTTT.